This T cell receptor beta chain was recovered during a study of control samples from healthy donors and cancer patients. Profiling relied on immunoSEQ multiplex PCR, and the TCRdb table lists in-frame clones only, not all of them. The sample holds around 71,000 clones, about nine tenths seen once. A few counts support this clone. The TCR comes from a woman between 45 and 60 years old with colorectal cancer. The specimen was PBMCs.

The CDR3 bases are TGTGCCAGCAGCCCACTCCCTACAGGGGGGGAGGGAAACACCATATATTTT. It yields the protein CASSPLPTGGEGNTIYF. J is TRBJ1-3 and V is TRBV7-6, with 8 nucleotides matching TRBD1. The CDR3 extends over 17 amino acids. Germline values: CDR1 SGHVS, CDR2 FNYEAQ. The trim removed 5 bases at V and 4 bases at J, leaving 13 bases unmatched.